This TCR beta chain was documented in a study of blood T cell repertoires in COVID-19. Study summary: Material from acute and convalescent COVID-19 was sourced from the United States, Italy and Spain.

The table came from immunoSEQ multiplex PCR; TCRdb's copy has only in-frame clones and leaves some out. The table shows hundreds of thousands of clones, with around 90% occurring only once. The CDR3 totals 14 residues. The germline CDR1 and CDR2 sequences are MNHEY and SVGAGI. The ends were cut back, 7 bases at V and 0 bases at J, with 12 bases in the middle. The chain carries TRBV6-5 and TRBJ1-2; D is unresolved. The material sequenced was peripheral blood. The clonotype originates from a man between 18 and 29 years old with active or convalescent COVID-19. In DNA, the CDR3 is TGTGCCAGCAAGGAGGCAGCATCTAACTATGGCTACACCTTC. It encodes CASKEAASNYGYTF.